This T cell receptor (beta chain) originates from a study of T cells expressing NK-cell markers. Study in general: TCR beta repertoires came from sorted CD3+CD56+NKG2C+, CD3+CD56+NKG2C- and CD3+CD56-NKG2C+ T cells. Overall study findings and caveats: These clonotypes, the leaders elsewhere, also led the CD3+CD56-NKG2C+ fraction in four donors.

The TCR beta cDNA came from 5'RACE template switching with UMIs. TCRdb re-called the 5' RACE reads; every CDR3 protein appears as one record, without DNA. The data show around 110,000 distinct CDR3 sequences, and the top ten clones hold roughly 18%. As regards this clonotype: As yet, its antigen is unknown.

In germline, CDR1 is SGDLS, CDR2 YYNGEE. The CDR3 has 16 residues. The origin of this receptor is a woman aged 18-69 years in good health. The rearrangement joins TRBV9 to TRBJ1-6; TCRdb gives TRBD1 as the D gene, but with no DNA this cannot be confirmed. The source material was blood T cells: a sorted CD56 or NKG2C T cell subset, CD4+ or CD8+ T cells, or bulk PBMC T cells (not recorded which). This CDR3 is CASSAGTEGYNSPLHF.